The next 25 T cell receptor beta chains were all read from a single sample in a study of identical twins (TCRdb year 2016). Library preparation used 5' RACE. For sequencing, an Illumina HiSeq 2000 was employed. Clones were called with MiXCR by TCRdb after fastp trimmed the public reads at Q25, and only in-frame beta chains were retained. CDR3 protein sequences are deduplicated, and each keeps its most common genes and DNA. Counted in this sample were 500,000 to 650,000 distinct CDR3 sequences; roughly 7.1% of them appeared once. The leading ten clones occupy less than 2% of the sample. These records were also assigned to another study, of yellow fever vaccine responses in identical twins.

The specimen was PBMCs. All receptors come from a woman under 30 in good health.

This clonotype was counted between two and nine times. One end of the junction does not line up with germline, which may come from a read error. V gene TRBV28 combines with J gene TRBJ2-1; perhaps D is TRBD1 or TRBD2 (6 bases each). Germline CDR1 is MDHEN and CDR2 is SYDVKM. The CDR3 has 15 residues. The CDR3 reads CATSRAGQAYNEQFF. CDR3 bases: TGTGCCACCAGTCGCGCGGGACAAGCCTACAATGAGCAGTTCTTC.

The chain couples TRBV20-1 to TRBJ2-3; 10 bases are a match to TRBD2. The germline CDR1 and CDR2 sequences are DFQATT and SNEGSKA (reference sequence). V gave up 5 bases and J gave up 4 bases; unmatched junction bases: 6. CDR3 size: 14 residues. Written as DNA, the CDR3 is TGCAGTGCTCCCCCTAGCGGGAGCGCAGATACGCAGTATTTT. Its protein is CSAPPSGSADTQYF.

In this sample, this clonotype turned up many times. The chain employs TRBV12-3 or TRBV12-4 and TRBJ1-4; no reliable D call. Trimming stripped 6 bases from V and 0 bases from J, with 11 bases between. The CDR3 consists of 15 residues. CDR3 protein: CASSPDDTTNEKLFF. In nucleotides, the CDR3 is TGTGCCAGCAGCCCGGACGATACAACTAATGAAAAACTGTTTTTT.

The chain recombines TRBV20-1 with TRBJ2-1; 8 bases are shared with TRBD1. The CDR3 length is 14 residues. Germline CDR1 and CDR2: DFQATT and SNEGSKA (reference sequence). V gave up 1 base and J gave up 7 bases; unmatched junction bases: 6. CDR3 nucleotides: TGCAGTGCTAGAGTGACAGGGGCTCGAAATGAGCAGTTCTTC. Protein sequence: CSARVTGARNEQFF.

This clonotype showed up many times. The CDR3 DNA follows: TGCGCCAGCAGCTTGGGGACTAGCGGGGGACCTAAAACCTACAATGAGCAGTTCTTC. It translates to CASSLGTSGGPKTYNEQFF. The chain joins TRBV5-1 to TRBJ2-1; TRBD2 agrees at 13 bases. With 0 bases clipped from V and 2 bases from J, the junction kept 8 bases outside the gene matches. Germline loops: CDR1 SGHRS, CDR2 YFSETQ. This CDR3 has 19 residues.

This clonotype was recorded at least ten times. The chain employs TRBV25-1 and TRBJ1-1; unclear D gene. The germline V gene has CDR1 MGHDK and CDR2 SYGVNS. The germline V and J ends were trimmed by 9 bases and 1 base, with 9 bases remaining between them. The CDR3 is 12 amino acids. The CDR3 DNA reads as TGTGCCAGTTCTAGGAAGAACACTGAAGCTTTCTTT. Translated, it gives CASSRKNTEAFF.

A few counts support this clonotype. The chain combines TRBV28 with TRBJ2-5; possible D gene TRBD1, 6 bases. The germline V and J ends were trimmed by 2 bases and 9 bases, with 16 bases remaining between them. CDR3 size: 14 residues. Germline CDR1 and CDR2: MDHEN and SYDVKM. The DNA of the CDR3 is TGTGCCAGCAGTTTAGAACAGGGCGTGGGGGCCCAGTACTTC. This gives the protein CASSLEQGVGAQYF.

This chain uses TRBV3-1 with TRBJ2-3; no firm D call. The CDR3 is made up of 13 amino acids. Per germline, CDR1 LGHDT and CDR2 YNNKEL (reference sequence). Trimming stripped 3 bases from V and 2 bases from J, with 6 bases between. Written as DNA, the CDR3 is TGTGCCAGCAGCCAGGCTAACACAGATACGCAGTATTTT. This sequence encodes CASSQANTDTQYF.

The chain couples TRBV7-2 to TRBJ1-2; possible D gene TRBD1, 5 bases. CDR1 and CDR2 (germline): SGHTA, FQGNSA. The CDR3 has 14 amino acids. Trimming shortened V by 3 bases and J by 6 bases, and 14 bases separated the two germline ends. CDR3 protein: CASSFRTGGNGYTF. Written as DNA, the CDR3 is TGTGCCAGCAGCTTCCGAACAGGAGGGAATGGCTACACCTTC. The full variable domain, with the rest looked up from reference TRBV7-2 and TRBJ1-2, is GAGVSQSPSNKVTEKGKDVELRCDPISGHTALYWYRQSLGQGLEFLIYFQGNSAPDKSGLPSDRFSAERTGGSVSTLTIQRTQQEDSAVYLCASSFRTGGNGYTFGSGTRLTVV.

The sample holds many counts of this clonotype. CDR3 in DNA: TGTGCCAGCAGCTTGGGGACAGGGCGCTCCTACAATGAGCAGTTCTTC. Translation: CASSLGTGRSYNEQFF. V usage is TRBV7-8 and J usage is TRBJ2-1; TRBD1 agrees at 9 bases. The CDR3 runs 16 residues. The germline V gene has CDR1 SGHVS and CDR2 FQNEAQ. V shed 3 bases, J shed 0 bases, and the junction held 3 bases outside the gene matches.

This clonotype has a count of ten or more. The chain couples TRBV29-1 to TRBJ2-1; D not certain. This CDR3 spans 14 amino acids. Trimming left V 8 bases short and J 0 bases short, with 14 bases between. Looked up from germline, CDR1 is SQVTM and CDR2 is ANQGSEA. The CDR3 DNA follows: TGCAGCTTCGAAGGGCACAGCTCCTACAATGAGCAGTTCTTC. This codes for CSFEGHSSYNEQFF.

V usage is TRBV7-8 and J usage is TRBJ1-6, with D perhaps matching TRBD1 (6 bases). V dropped 1 base and J dropped 16 bases, with 14 bases sitting between them. The CDR3 is 13 amino acids. In germline, CDR1 is SGHVS, CDR2 FQNEAQ. Here the CDR3 DNA reads TGTGCCAGCAGCTTAGTGACAGGCGGAAAACTCCACTTT. It encodes CASSLVTGGKLHF.

The chain joins TRBV20-1 to TRBJ2-5, with 9 bases lining up with TRBD2. After removal of 0 bases from V and 2 bases from J, the junction contained 7 bases not matched to a gene. CDR1 is DFQATT, CDR2 SNEGSKA, per germline (reference sequence). CDR3 length: 16 amino acids. The CDR3 nucleotides read TGCAGTGCTAGAGAGGATAGCGGGAGATTACAAGAGACCCAGTACTTC. Its protein product is CSAREDSGRLQETQYF.

Ten or more counts support this clonotype. CDR3 region: CASRIAGRDEQFF. The DNA of the CDR3 is TGTGCCAGCAGGATAGCGGGACGGGATGAGCAGTTCTTC. The chain links TRBV12-3 or TRBV12-4 to TRBJ2-1; 8 bases are a match to TRBD2. The CDR3 length is 13 residues. After removal of 6 bases from V and 8 bases from J, the junction contained 6 bases not matched to a gene.

This clonotype was counted between two and nine times. V usage is TRBV11-2 and J usage is TRBJ2-1; 12 bases line up with TRBD2. There are 17 residues in the CDR3. V lost 1 base and J lost 7; bases outside the gene matches: 8. Germline V gene data show CDR1 as SGHAT and CDR2 as FQNNGV. CDR3 coding DNA: TGTGCCAGCAGCTTAGCTACTAGCGGGGGGACGATTAATGAGCAGTTCTTC. Its protein is CASSLATSGGTINEQFF.

This clonotype was detected once. The rearrangement joins TRBV6-5 to TRBJ1-1, with 7 nucleotides matching TRBD1. With 5 bases clipped from V and 4 bases from J, the junction kept 13 bases outside the gene matches. Germline V lookup: CDR1 MNHEY, CDR2 SVGAGI. This CDR3 comprises 16 residues. The CDR3 DNA sequence: TGTGCCAGCAGTCTACAGGGGCGCTGGGGGGGCACTGAAGCTTTCTTT. This translates into CASSLQGRWGGTEAFF.

This clonotype was seen many times. The gene calls are TRBV5-1 and TRBJ1-1, with D perhaps matching TRBD1 (5 bases). The CDR3 is 15 amino acids. Trimming cost V 4 bases and J 4 bases, with 17 bases left between them. The V gene's germline CDR1 is SGHRS and CDR2 YFSETQ. In nucleotides, the CDR3 is TGCGCCAGCAGCATCCAGGGTGGTGTTGGCACTGAAGCTTTCTTT. Residues: CASSIQGGVGTEAFF. The full variable domain, its missing parts supplied by reference TRBV5-1 and TRBJ1-1, is KAGVTQTPRYLIKTRGQQVTLSCSPISGHRSVSWYQQTPGQGLQFLFEYFSETQRNKGNFPGRFSGRQFSNSRSEMNVSTLELGDSALYLCASSIQGGVGTEAFFGQGTRLTVV.

This clonotype was seen at least ten times. The J gene is TRBJ1-2, the V gene TRBV5-1; 7 nucleotides match TRBD1. The CDR3 is 15 amino acids. Germline V gene sequence: CDR1 SGHRS, CDR2 YFSETQ. V gave up 7 bases and J gave up 5 bases; unmatched junction bases: 14. The DNA for the CDR3 is TGCGCCAGCTGCTGGACAGGAGATACCGTTTATGGCTACACCTTC. Residues: CASCWTGDTVYGYTF.

The V and J genes are TRBV11-2 and TRBJ2-7, with 8 bases that match TRBD2. The CDR3 runs to 17 residues. V shed 4 bases, J shed 4 bases, and the junction held 15 bases outside the gene matches. Germline assignment: CDR1 SGHAT and CDR2 FQNNGV. CDR3 nucleotide sequence: TGTGCCAGCAGCTACTCCCCTAGCGCGGGGGGTTATTACGAGCAGTACGTC. Amino acids: CASSYSPSAGGYYEQYV.

Only a few counts were recorded for this clonotype. The chain combines TRBV10-3 with TRBJ2-1; 7 bases are a match to TRBD1. Germline V gene sequence: CDR1 ENHRY, CDR2 SYGVKD. Trimming removed 10 bases from V and 7 bases from J; junction bases left unmatched: 7. The CDR3 is 12 amino acids. This CDR3 reads CATAGTANEQFF. CDR3 sequence (DNA): TGTGCCACCGCCGGGACAGCAAATGAGCAGTTCTTC.

This clonotype was observed a few times. The rearrangement joins TRBV11-2 to TRBJ2-3; 7 positions agree with TRBD1. V shed 2 bases and J 2 bases; nucleotides not matched to a gene: 7. Germline V gene data show CDR1 as SGHAT and CDR2 as FQNNGV. The CDR3 is 16 residues long. The CDR3 here is CASSLYLGGNTDTQYF. Here the CDR3 DNA reads TGTGCCAGCAGCTTATATTTAGGGGGCAACACAGATACGCAGTATTTT.

The chain links TRBV29-1 to TRBJ2-3; the D gene is possibly TRBD2 (5 bases). The germline V and J ends were trimmed by 4 bases and 4 bases, with 12 bases remaining between them. The germline V gene has CDR1 SQVTM and CDR2 ANQGSEA. The CDR3 runs to 13 residues. The DNA of the CDR3 is TGCAGCGTTGTAGGGAGAGGAGCAGATACGCAGTATTTT. Its translation is CSVVGRGADTQYF.

This clonotype occurred a few times. This chain uses TRBV29-1 with TRBJ2-7; 9 nucleotides align to TRBD2. V lost 1 base, J lost 2 bases, and 6 bases stayed unmatched. The CDR3 is 15 amino acids. CDR1 is SQVTM, CDR2 ANQGSEA, per germline. The CDR3 loop is CSVEGSSGTTYEQYF. The CDR3 bases are TGCAGCGTTGAAGGTTCTAGCGGGACCACCTACGAGCAGTACTTC.

In its sample, this clonotype was seen a few times. This chain links TRBV6-2 or TRBV6-3 with TRBJ2-2; 7 nucleotides match TRBD1. V shed 0 bases and J 3 bases; nucleotides not matched to a gene: 10. Germline V lookup: CDR1 MNHEY, CDR2 SVGEGT. The CDR3 consists of 18 residues. The CDR3 region is CASSYSMYRDSDTGELFF. CDR3 nucleotide sequence: TGTGCCAGCAGTTACTCGATGTATCGGGACAGCGACACCGGGGAGCTGTTTTTT.

This clonotype appeared many times. The chain combines TRBV7-8 with TRBJ2-7; D possibly matches TRBD1 or TRBD2 (5 bases each). Trimming shortened V by 1 base and J by 0 bases, and 10 bases separated the two germline ends. This CDR3 has 15 amino acids. Germline V CDR1 and CDR2: SGHVS, FQNEAQ. CDR3 sequence (DNA): TGTGCCAGCAGCTTAGATCCCGGGGCCTCCTACGAGCAGTACGTC. It specifies CASSLDPGASYEQYV.